This T cell receptor (beta chain) was recorded in a study of tumor and adjacent non-tumor tissue in lung cancer. Three rounds of nested PCR, following a modified ARM-PCR protocol, produced the TCRbeta library. TCRdb called the multiplex PCR reads again in MiXCR, with one record for every CDR3 protein. The table shows approximately 76,000 distinct CDR3 sequences, with less than 75% occurring only once. The template was RNA from unsorted bulk tissue. CDR3 length: 19 residues. Germline lookup yields CDR1 DFQATT and CDR2 SNEGSKA (reference sequence). On this clonotype: The junction and the germline gene differ at one end; a read error may be behind it.

The J gene is TRBJ2-1, the V gene TRBV20-1; 11 positions match TRBD2. The TCR originated in a woman between 65 and 79 years old with non-small cell lung cancer. Material: lung tumor tissue. The CDR3 here is CSVRDWGELAGEGYNEQFF. The CDR3 DNA is TGCAGTGTTAGAGACTGGGGTGAACTAGCGGGAGAGGGGTACAATGAACAGTTCTTC.